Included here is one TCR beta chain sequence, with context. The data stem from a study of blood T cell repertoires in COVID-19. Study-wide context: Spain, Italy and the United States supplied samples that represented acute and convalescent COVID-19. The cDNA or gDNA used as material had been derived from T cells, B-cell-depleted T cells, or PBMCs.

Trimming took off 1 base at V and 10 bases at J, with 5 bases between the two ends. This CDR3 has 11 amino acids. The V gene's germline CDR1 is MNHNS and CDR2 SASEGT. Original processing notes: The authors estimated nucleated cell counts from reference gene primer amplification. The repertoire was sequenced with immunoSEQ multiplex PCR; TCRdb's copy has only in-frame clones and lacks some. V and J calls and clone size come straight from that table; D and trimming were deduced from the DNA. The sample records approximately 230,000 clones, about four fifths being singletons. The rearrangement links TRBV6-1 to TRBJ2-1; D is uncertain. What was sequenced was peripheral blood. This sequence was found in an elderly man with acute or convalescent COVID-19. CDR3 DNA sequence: TGTGCCAGCAGTGAAGGCAGAGAGCAGTTCTTC. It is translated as CASSEGREQFF.